This T cell receptor (beta chain) derives from a study of CD8 T cells in ankylosing spondylitis. Study-level results: Seemingly characteristic of ankylosing spondylitis blood was a TCR beta motif consisting of under 10 highly homologous variants. The authors found the disease-linked clones to be CD8+ and relatively rare in peripheral blood.

This clonotype has ten or more counts. Its antigen is undetermined. The germline V gene encodes CDR1 MGHDK and CDR2 SYGVNS. V shed 6 bases, J shed 6 bases, and the junction held 11 bases outside the gene matches. This CDR3 has 16 amino acids. In making TCR beta libraries, quantitative 5'-RACE with molecular barcodes was used. TCRdb independently ran MiXCR on the 5' RACE reads; one entry per CDR3 protein. The sample lists about 130,000 distinct CDR3 sequences, 7% occurring once. The receptor was isolated from a male donor with ankylosing spondylitis or in good health (not recorded which). Sequencing was performed on blood, either unsorted or a sorted T cell fraction (not recorded which). The rearrangement links TRBV25-1 to TRBJ2-1; 10 bases are a match to TRBD1. The CDR3: CASSPLGTGDSNEQFF. DNA for the CDR3: TGTGCCAGCAGCCCCTTAGGGACAGGGGACTCCAATGAGCAGTTCTTC.